The next 23 T cell receptor beta chains were all read from a single sample in a study of blood T cells in healthy people across ages. Then a second PCR, running about 7 to 11 cycles, was carried out with a sample-barcoded 5' primer and a J-beta primer mix. Each CDR3 protein is one row after TCRdb ran MiXCR on the 5' RACE reads. Among 1,500,000 or so distinct CDR3 sequences listed, 59% were seen once. Input material: blood. The receptor set was obtained from a man aged 18 to 29 in good health.

This clonotype was counted a single time. The chain couples TRBV20-1 to TRBJ2-1; D might be TRBD2 (6 bases). The CDR3 is made up of 14 amino acids. CDR1 and CDR2 (germline): DFQATT, SNEGSKA (reference sequence). The germline V and J ends were trimmed by 3 bases and 7 bases, with 16 bases remaining between them. CDR3 sequence (DNA): TGCAGTGCTAGCCTAGCGACCGGTTGGAATGAGCAGTTCTTC. Residues: CSASLATGWNEQFF.

The sample holds many counts of this clonotype. The junction shows a germline mismatch at one end, possibly a read error. CDR3 residues: CASSLGGDNEQFF. For the CDR3, the DNA is TGTGCCAGCAGCTTAGGAGGGGACAATGAGCAGTTCTTC. The chain couples TRBV5-1 to TRBJ2-1; D perhaps matches TRBD2 (6 bases). Germline V CDR1 and CDR2: SGHRS, YFSETQ. This CDR3 contains 13 residues.

This sequence joins TRBV18 and TRBJ2-7; maybe TRBD2 (6 bases). This CDR3 region has 12 residues. Germline assignment: CDR1 KGHSH and CDR2 LQKENI. With 4 bases removed from V and 5 bases from J, the gap between germline ends came to 9 bases. Here the CDR3 DNA reads TGTGCCAGCTCACTCAGGGAGGACGAGCAGTACTTC. Translated: CASSLREDEQYF.

For the CDR3, the DNA is TGTGCCAGCAGCTCGCATTCCGGGACCATCGAACCCTACAATGAGCAGTTCTTC. This translates into CASSSHSGTIEPYNEQFF. The V call is TRBV11-2, the J call TRBJ2-1, with D perhaps being TRBD1 or TRBD2 (5 bases each). From germline, CDR1 is SGHAT and CDR2 FQNNGV. This CDR3 spans 18 amino acids. The V end was cut by 4 bases, the J end by 2 bases, with 21 bases between.

This clonotype was counted a single time. The V and J genes are TRBV24-1 and TRBJ2-3; TRBD2 matches 7 bases. The V segment lost 3 bases and the J segment 2 bases; nucleotides outside the gene matches: 10. CDR1 is KGHDR and CDR2 is SFDVKD in the germline V gene. This CDR3 comprises 17 residues. CDR3 sequence: CATSDATGTTTTDTQYF. The DNA for the CDR3 is TGTGCCACCAGTGATGCCACCGGGACTACAACCACAGATACGCAGTATTTT.

The V call is TRBV7-9, the J call TRBJ2-1, with TRBD1 matching 7 bases. J gave up 12 bases and V 7 bases, and 6 bases lay outside the gene matches. The germline gives CDR1 SEHNR, CDR2 FQNEAQ (reference sequence). The CDR3 runs 11 residues. In DNA, the CDR3 is TGTGCCAGCATCTCCGGGACAGCGCAGTTCTTC. As protein: CASISGTAQFF.

The chain employs TRBV4-1 and TRBJ2-3, with 11 positions matching TRBD1. Losses at the gene ends were 2 bases for V and 5 bases for J; bases not matched to a gene: 6. Per the germline V gene, CDR1 is MGHRA and CDR2 is YSYEKL. The CDR3 has 16 amino acids. The CDR3, as DNA: TGCGCCAGCAGCCAACCGGGACAGGGGGTAAGAGATACGCAGTATTTT. The encoded protein is CASSQPGQGVRDTQYF.

The chain carries TRBV11-2 and TRBJ2-7, with 9 bases matching TRBD1. Trimming took 1 base from V and 4 from J; bases not matched to a gene: 5. CDR1 SGHAT and CDR2 FQNNGV come from the germline V gene. The CDR3 loop spans 15 amino acids. The CDR3 region is CASSLGRDREYEQYF. The CDR3 DNA reads as TGTGCCAGCAGCTTAGGCCGGGACAGGGAGTACGAGCAGTACTTC.

Notes on this clonotype: A read error may produce the germline difference seen at one junction end. The rearrangement links TRBV12-3 or TRBV12-4 to TRBJ1-2, with TRBD1 matching 8 bases. This CDR3 spans 15 amino acids. CDR3 residues: CVSSLEGQGGYGYTF. CDR3 nucleotides: TGTGTCAGCAGTTTGGAAGGACAGGGAGGCTATGGCTACACCTTC.

This clonotype was counted only a few times. V and J are TRBV29-1 and TRBJ1-6; TRBD1 might be the D (6 bases). This CDR3 spans 12 amino acids. Germline assignment: CDR1 SQVTM and CDR2 ANQGSEA. Trimming left V 4 bases short and J 7 bases short, with 8 bases between. The chain's CDR3 is CSVGQVNSPLHF. For the CDR3, the DNA is TGCAGCGTTGGACAGGTGAATTCACCCCTCCACTTT.

The chain uses TRBV7-9 and TRBJ2-1; tentative D call: TRBD1 (6 bases). The length of the CDR3 is 17 residues. Germline V gene sequence: CDR1 SEHNR, CDR2 FQNEAQ (reference sequence). V dropped 4 bases and J dropped 4 bases, with 20 bases sitting between them. CDR3 amino acids: CASSSRQERISYNEQFF. The DNA for the CDR3 is TGTGCCAGCAGCTCCCGACAGGAACGGATCTCTTACAATGAGCAGTTCTTC.

The chain uses TRBV6-5 and TRBJ2-5, with a weak D call TRBD1 (6 bases). The germline CDR1 and CDR2 sequences are MNHEY and SVGAGI. V lost 2 bases to trimming and J lost 5 bases, with 12 bases between them. This CDR3 has 14 amino acids. The CDR3 loop is CASSYGGAWETQYF. The CDR3, as DNA: TGTGCCAGCAGTTACGGGGGCGCCTGGGAGACCCAGTACTTC.

This chain's CDR3 is CASSYSGSNYNEQFF. The CDR3 DNA sequence: TGTGCCAGCAGTTATAGCGGGAGTAACTACAATGAGCAGTTCTTC. The V gene is TRBV6-6, the J gene TRBJ2-1, with TRBD2 matching over 9 bases. The CDR3 has 15 amino acids. V lost 3 bases to trimming and J lost 3 bases; unmatched junction nucleotides: 3. CDR1 and CDR2 from the germline V gene are MNHNY and SVGAGI (reference sequence).

This clonotype was picked up a small number of times. This chain connects TRBV4-1 to TRBJ2-3; 10 bases align to TRBD2. From germline, CDR1 is MGHRA and CDR2 YSYEKL. V lost 5 bases to trimming and J lost 5 bases; unmatched junction nucleotides: 1. The CDR3 extends over 13 amino acids. This chain's CDR3 is CASSGLAVDTQYF. The CDR3 DNA reads as TGCGCCAGCAGCGGACTAGCGGTAGATACGCAGTATTTT.

The chain recombines TRBV27 with TRBJ2-3; D might be TRBD1 (6 bases). The CDR3 consists of 16 residues. CDR1 and CDR2 from the germline V gene are MNHEY and SMNVEV (reference sequence). V dropped 4 bases and J dropped 2 bases, with 16 bases sitting between them. The CDR3 loop reads CASSSGTQLLTDTQYF. The CDR3 bases are TGTGCCAGCAGTTCCGGGACACAACTACTCACAGATACGCAGTATTTT.

The chain is built from TRBV20-1 and TRBJ2-2; 9 positions match TRBD2. Germline V CDR1 and CDR2: DFQATT, SNEGSKA (reference sequence). V lost 6 bases and J lost 1; bases outside the gene matches: 9. CDR3 length: 16 amino acids. CDR3 loop: CSASTRLAVNTGELFF. In DNA form, the CDR3 reads TGCAGTGCCTCGACGCGACTAGCGGTGAACACCGGGGAGCTGTTTTTT.

The genes are TRBV5-5 and TRBJ2-1; 7 nucleotides align to TRBD1. Trimming removed 4 bases from V and 9 bases from J; junction bases left unmatched: 10. The CDR3 totals 14 residues. CDR1 is SGHKS, CDR2 YYEKEE, per germline (reference sequence). The CDR3 DNA sequence: TGTGCCAGCAGCCTCCCCAGGGGGTTGGGTGAGCAGTTCTTC. Protein: CASSLPRGLGEQFF.

The chain combines TRBV7-9 with TRBJ2-7, with D possibly TRBD2 on 6 matching bases. V was trimmed by 5 bases and J by 5 bases, leaving 13 bases between them. The CDR3 has 13 amino acids. CDR1 and CDR2 from the germline V gene are SEHNR and FQNEAQ (reference sequence). CDR3 residues: CASSPTRFHEQYF. The CDR3 DNA sequence: TGTGCCAGCAGCCCGACTAGATTCCACGAGCAGTACTTC.

The rearrangement links TRBV20-1 to TRBJ2-7, with D maybe TRBD1 (6 bases). The V gene's germline CDR1 is DFQATT and CDR2 SNEGSKA (reference sequence). This CDR3 spans 14 amino acids. V was trimmed by 4 bases and J by 0 bases, leaving 13 bases between them. Here the CDR3 reads CSANIGRGSYEQYF. The CDR3, as DNA: TGCAGTGCTAATATCGGCAGGGGCTCCTACGAGCAGTACTTC.

The rearrangement joins TRBV6-6 to TRBJ2-4, with D perhaps TRBD2 (5 bases). This CDR3 contains 16 residues. Trimming took 5 bases from V and 13 from J, leaving 27 bases between them. The germline gives CDR1 MNHNY, CDR2 SVGAGI (reference sequence). CDR3: CASSPRGSHPSFGQYF. CDR3 DNA: TGTGCCAGCAGTCCCCGGGGTAGCCACCCCTCCTTCGGGCAGTACTTC.

As regards this clonotype: With a much larger clone just one base away, this may be a read error. V usage is TRBV28 and J usage is TRBJ1-2; 9 bases line up with TRBD1. The CDR3 totals 16 residues. Unmatched junction bases numbered 9, after V lost 7 bases and J lost 0 bases. Looked up from germline, CDR1 is MDHEN and CDR2 is SYDVKM. Written as DNA, the CDR3 is TGTGCCAGCACCCGCGGGGGGACAGGGACTAACTATGGCTACACCTTC. It is translated as CASTRGGTGTNYGYTF.

Details on this clonotype: With a much larger clone just one base away, this may be a read error. The CDR3 region is CATSETYEQYF. The CDR3 bases are TGTGCCACCAGCGAAACCTACGAGCAGTACTTC. J is TRBJ2-7 and V is TRBV15; D is unclear. CDR3 size: 11 residues. The germline gives CDR1 LNHNV, CDR2 YYDKDF (reference sequence). The V end was cut by 5 bases, the J end by 2 bases, with 4 bases between. Full variable domain (missing parts from reference TRBV15 and TRBJ2-7): DAMVIQNPRYQVTQFGKPVTLSCSQTLNHNVMYWYQQKSSQAPKLLFHYYDKDFNNEADTPDNFQSRRPNTSFCFLDIRSPGLGDTAMYLCATSETYEQYFGPGTRLTVT.

The chain has TRBV13 and TRBJ2-7, with TRBD1 as a possible D gene (6 bases). CDR3 size: 14 residues. V was trimmed by 2 bases and J by 4 bases, leaving 12 bases between them. CDR1 is PRHDT and CDR2 is FYEKMQ in the germline V gene (reference sequence). CDR3 loop: CASSLMYRAYEQYF. As DNA, the CDR3 is TGTGCCAGCAGCTTAATGTACAGGGCGTACGAGCAGTACTTC.